A selection of T cell receptor beta chains follows, all from one sample in a study of STAT5B mutations in CD4+ large granular lymphocyte leukemia. Generated by immunoSEQ multiplex PCR, the TCRdb table keeps only in-frame clones and is missing some. Of approximately 49,000 clones in the sample, roughly 72% were seen once. Material: CD4+ T cells from blood buffy coats. The source of these receptors is a human donor in good health. The CDR3 runs from the conserved cysteine through the conserved F or W. A D gene is named only where the DNA matches it firmly. Rows may omit the clone size; those that give it use once, few, many or a size class.

CDR3 DNA	CDR3 protein	D gene	CDR3 length	V gene	J gene	clone size
TGCGCCAGCAGCTTGGCCGTGGGTACAGAGACCCAGTACTTC	CASSLAVGTETQYF	.	14	TRBV5-1	TRBJ2-5	.
TGCAGCGCCTTAGACAGGGGTGAAAAACTGTTTTTT	CSALDRGEKLFF	TRBD1	12	TRBV29-1	TRBJ1-4	few
TGTGCCAGCAGTGACCAACTCGGTGCGTATTTT	CASSDQLGAYF	.	11	TRBV28	TRBJ2-3	.
TGTGCCAGCAGCTTAAATAGGAACCACGAGCAGTACTTC	CASSLNRNHEQYF	.	13	TRBV11-2	TRBJ2-7	.
TGCGCCAGCAGCCCGGAGGCCCCTCAAGAGACCCAGTACTTC	CASSPEAPQETQYF	.	14	TRBV5-1	TRBJ2-5	few
TGCAGTGCCGGACAGGGCAATGAGCAGTTCTTC	CSAGQGNEQFF	TRBD1	11	TRBV20-1	TRBJ2-1	.
TGTGCCAGCGCCCGACAGTCCAATCAGCCCCAGCATTTT	CASARQSNQPQHF	.	13	TRBV7-6	TRBJ1-5	.
TGCGCCAGCAGCCTTGAGGTAACAGGGGGGGCCTACGAGCAGTACTTC	CASSLEVTGGAYEQYF	.	16	TRBV4-1	TRBJ2-7	once
TGTGCCAGTAGGTCTCCGGCCGGTAACTATGGCTACACCTTC	CASRSPAGNYGYTF	.	14	TRBV19	TRBJ1-2	.
TGTGCCATCAGTGATCGGAACACCGGGGAGCTGTTTTTT	CAISDRNTGELFF	.	13	TRBV10-3	TRBJ2-2	few
TGTGCCAGTAACGGGGGACAGGGAGGCGGCTACACCTTC	CASNGGQGGGYTF	TRBD1	13	TRBV19	TRBJ1-2	.
TGTGCCAGCAGTCAGGGGGCCGGTGAAGCTTTCTTT	CASSQGAGEAFF	TRBD1	12	TRBV6-4	TRBJ1-1	.